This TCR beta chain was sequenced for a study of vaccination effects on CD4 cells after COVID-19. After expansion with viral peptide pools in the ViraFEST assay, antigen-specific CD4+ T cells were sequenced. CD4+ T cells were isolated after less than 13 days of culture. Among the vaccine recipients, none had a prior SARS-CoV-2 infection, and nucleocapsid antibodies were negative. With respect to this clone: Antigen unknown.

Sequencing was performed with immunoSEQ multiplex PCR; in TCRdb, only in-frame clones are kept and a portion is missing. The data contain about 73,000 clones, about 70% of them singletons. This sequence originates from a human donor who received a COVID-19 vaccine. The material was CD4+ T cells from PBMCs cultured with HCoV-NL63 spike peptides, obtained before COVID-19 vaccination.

CDR3 DNA: TGTGCCACCAGCAGAGGTGGGGGGGCTACAGAAGAGACCCAGTACTTC. Its protein is CATSRGGGATEETQYF. The chain recombines TRBV15 with TRBJ2-5; D is perhaps TRBD2 (7 bases). Germline V gene lookup returns CDR1 LNHNV and CDR2 YYDKDF (reference sequence). This CDR3 is built from 16 residues. The V and J ends lost 1 base and 3 bases respectively, with 15 bases between them.